These T cell receptor beta chains were read from a single sample in a study of post-analysis software for immune sequencing data. TCRdb redid the calling of the PCR reads with MiXCR, one entry per CDR3 protein. Of roughly 700,000 distinct CDR3 sequences in the sample, less than 35% were seen once. The specimen sequenced was blood. The receptors derive from a girl aged 10 to 17 with multiple sclerosis. The CDR3 runs from the conserved cysteine through the conserved F or W. Each record gives: J gene, CDR3 length, V gene, CDR3 protein.

J: TRBJ1-2
length: 14
V: TRBV3-1
CDR3: CASSPFQGDYGYTF

J: TRBJ2-1
length: 18
V: TRBV12-3/TRBV12-4
CDR3: CASSPGQGGPILYNEQFF

J: TRBJ1-6
length: 15
V: TRBV20-1
CDR3: CSARDLRQGSSPLHF

J: TRBJ2-7
length: 17
V: TRBV30
CDR3: CAWRGTGGRAVESEQYF

J: TRBJ1-4
length: 16
V: TRBV5-1
CDR3: CASSFEAGRASEKLFF

J: TRBJ2-1
length: 12
V: TRBV10-3
CDR3: CAIRGVSGEAFF

J: TRBJ1-2
length: 15
V: TRBV25-1
CDR3: CASSEGSGELYGYTF

J: TRBJ2-7
length: 15
V: TRBV18
CDR3: CASSPRTGSSYEQYF

J: TRBJ1-4
length: 15
V: TRBV4-3
CDR3: CASSQDRGTNEKLFF

J: TRBJ2-4
length: 17
V: TRBV6-5
CDR3: CASSYTSARLAKNIQYF

J: TRBJ2-1
length: 15
V: TRBV20-1
CDR3: CSASGLAGGNNEQFF

J: TRBJ1-1
length: 13
V: TRBV29-1
CDR3: CSVEEQGDTEAFF

J: TRBJ2-4
length: 13
V: TRBV6-5
CDR3: CASSRTSGNIQYF

J: TRBJ2-3
length: 15
V: TRBV28
CDR3: CASSPFRSRTDTQYF

J: TRBJ1-6
length: 17
V: TRBV20-1
CDR3: CSARDVSLSAYNSPLHF

J: TRBJ2-1
length: 17
V: TRBV7-2
CDR3: CASSLRVLLKPYNEQFF

J: TRBJ2-1
length: 16
V: TRBV10-2
CDR3: CASRPPSPLDYNEQFF

J: -
length: 16
V: TRBV14
CDR3: CASSQGRGGALETQYF

J: TRBJ1-2
length: 13
V: TRBV12-3/TRBV12-4
CDR3: CASSSTETGSYTF

J: TRBJ2-7
length: 11
V: TRBV20-1
CDR3: CSAGTGLEQYF

J: TRBJ1-2
length: 14
V: TRBV6-5
CDR3: CASSPTETGRGYTF

J: TRBJ2-2
length: 18
V: TRBV6-5
CDR3: CASSYQPDRPPNTGELFF

J: TRBJ2-3
length: 19
V: TRBV29-1
CDR3: CSVTPLAGGPAMGTDTQYF

J: TRBJ2-2
length: 17
V: TRBV10-3
CDR3: CAISERLAGGNTGELFF

J: TRBJ1-5
length: 14
V: TRBV20-1
CDR3: CSARVTGVDQPQHF

J: TRBJ2-5
length: 14
V: TRBV5-1
CDR3: CASSFSQGRETQYF

J: TRBJ2-7
length: 15
V: TRBV15
CDR3: CATGSLTGSSYEQYF

J: TRBJ2-1
length: 14
V: TRBV2
CDR3: CASSDDRDYKEQFF

J: TRBJ2-1
length: 15
V: TRBV28
CDR3: CASTHTGPGNNEQFF

J: TRBJ1-6
length: 15
V: TRBV5-1
CDR3: CASSLGDRGNSPLHF

J: TRBJ2-5
length: 16
V: TRBV10-3
CDR3: CAISESKGSAADTQYF

J: TRBJ2-7
length: 14
V: TRBV29-1
CDR3: CSVVHPGQGANQYF

J: TRBJ2-7
length: 15
V: TRBV10-1
CDR3: CASSESKTGGYEQYF

J: TRBJ2-5
length: 15
V: TRBV28
CDR3: CAISHPGQGEETQYF

J: TRBJ1-2
length: 15
V: TRBV4-2
CDR3: CASSQDREPNYGYTF

J: TRBJ2-3
length: 16
V: TRBV5-1
CDR3: CASSLALGPTTDTQYF

J: TRBJ1-2
length: 12
V: TRBV5-1
CDR3: CASSGDGYGYTF

J: TRBJ1-2
length: 12
V: TRBV6-1
CDR3: CASSADGYGCTF

J: TRBJ2-5
length: 12
V: TRBV29-1
CDR3: CSSDSPEETQYF

J: TRBJ2-3
length: 14
V: TRBV7-2
CDR3: CASSLIFVTDTQYF

J: TRBJ2-1
length: 15
V: TRBV6-2/TRBV6-3
CDR3: CASTPGGGVYNEQFF

J: TRBJ2-4
length: 13
V: TRBV28
CDR3: CASSLPGEAIQYF

J: TRBJ1-2
length: 13
V: TRBV9
CDR3: CTSSATGSYGYTF

J: -
length: 13
V: TRBV2
CDR3: CASSEVGSQTQYF

J: TRBJ2-7
length: 15
V: TRBV5-1
CDR3: CASSLKGAGVHERYF

J: TRBJ2-5
length: 13
V: TRBV5-1
CDR3: CASRYSSSKTQYF

J: TRBJ1-1
length: 14
V: TRBV29-1
CDR3: CSVITHDSNTEAFF

J: TRBJ1-3
length: 16
V: TRBV6-6
CDR3: CASRPSKGGDGNTIYF

J: TRBJ2-1
length: 15
V: TRBV9
CDR3: CASNPRAGGFNEQFF

J: TRBJ2-3
length: 15
V: TRBV7-2
CDR3: CASSLVTGAGDTQYF

J: TRBJ2-3
length: 15
V: TRBV12-3/TRBV12-4
CDR3: CASRPWGLATDTQYF

J: TRBJ2-5
length: 14
V: TRBV7-8
CDR3: CASSLAISPETQYF

J: TRBJ1-2
length: 15
V: TRBV5-1
CDR3: CASSLGRFQLYGYTF

J: TRBJ1-2
length: 14
V: TRBV20-1
CDR3: CSASGRGLADGYTF

J: -
length: 15
V: TRBV6-6
CDR3: CASTQRGGPTETQYF

J: TRBJ1-2
length: 14
V: TRBV3-1
CDR3: CASSPPGGQGGYTF

J: TRBJ2-3
length: 16
V: TRBV6-4
CDR3: CASSLGQGAASDTQYF

J: TRBJ2-7
length: 14
V: TRBV28
CDR3: CASIGTDGLYEQYF

J: TRBJ1-1
length: 11
V: TRBV2
CDR3: CASRVVPEAFF